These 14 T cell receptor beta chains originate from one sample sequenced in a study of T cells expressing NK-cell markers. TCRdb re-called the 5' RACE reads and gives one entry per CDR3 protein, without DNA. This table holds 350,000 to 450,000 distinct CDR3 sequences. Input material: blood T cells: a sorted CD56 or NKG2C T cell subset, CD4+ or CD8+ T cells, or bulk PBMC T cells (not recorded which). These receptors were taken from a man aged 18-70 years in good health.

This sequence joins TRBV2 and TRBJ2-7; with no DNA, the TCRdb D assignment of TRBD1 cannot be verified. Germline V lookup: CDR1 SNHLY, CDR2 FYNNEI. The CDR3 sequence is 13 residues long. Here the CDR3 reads CASTGHRTYEQYF.

CDR3 sequence: CASSQDRAGKILAKNIQYF. The chain combines TRBV3-1 with TRBJ2-4; TCRdb's assignment of TRBD2 cannot be checked, as there is no DNA. This CDR3 region has 19 residues. The germline gives CDR1 LGHDT, CDR2 YNNKEL (reference sequence).

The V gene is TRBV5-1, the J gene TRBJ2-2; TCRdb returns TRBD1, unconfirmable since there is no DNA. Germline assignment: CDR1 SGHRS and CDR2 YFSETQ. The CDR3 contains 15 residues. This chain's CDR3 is CASSYGQGEAGELFF.

The CDR3 here is CAISDWGGGQSPEAFF. The chain has TRBV10-3 and TRBJ1-1; TCRdb outputs TRBD1, but without DNA this stays unchecked. Germline V gene lookup returns CDR1 ENHRY and CDR2 SYGVKD. CDR3 length equals 16 residues.

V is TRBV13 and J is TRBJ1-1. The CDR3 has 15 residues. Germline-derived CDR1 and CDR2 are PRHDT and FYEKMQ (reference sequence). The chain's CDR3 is CASSLGEIMNTEAFF.

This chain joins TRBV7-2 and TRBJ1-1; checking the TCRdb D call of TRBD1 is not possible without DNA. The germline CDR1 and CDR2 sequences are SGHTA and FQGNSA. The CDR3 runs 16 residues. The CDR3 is CASRPGVGILYTEAFF.

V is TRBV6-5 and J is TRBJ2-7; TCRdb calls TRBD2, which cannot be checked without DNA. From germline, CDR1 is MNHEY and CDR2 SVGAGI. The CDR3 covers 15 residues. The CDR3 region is CASLTRDSSSYEQYF.

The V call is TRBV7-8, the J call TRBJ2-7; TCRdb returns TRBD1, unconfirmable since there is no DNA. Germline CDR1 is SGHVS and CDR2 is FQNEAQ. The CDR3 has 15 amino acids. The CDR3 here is CASSLADSPSYEQYF.

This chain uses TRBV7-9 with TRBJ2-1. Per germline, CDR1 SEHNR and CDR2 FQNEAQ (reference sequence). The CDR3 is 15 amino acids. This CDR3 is CASSSTRFSYNEQFF.

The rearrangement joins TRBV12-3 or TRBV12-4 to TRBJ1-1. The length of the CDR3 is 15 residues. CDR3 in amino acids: CASSRQRGLNTEAFF.

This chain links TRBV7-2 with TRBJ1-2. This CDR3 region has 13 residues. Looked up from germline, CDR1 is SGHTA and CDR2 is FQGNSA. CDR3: CASSADGLYGYTF. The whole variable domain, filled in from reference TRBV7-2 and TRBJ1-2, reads GAGVSQSPSNKVTEKGKDVELRCDPISGHTALYWYRQSLGQGLEFLIYFQGNSAPDKSGLPSDRFSAERTGGSVSTLTIQRTQQEDSAVYLCASSADGLYGYTFGSGTRLTVV.

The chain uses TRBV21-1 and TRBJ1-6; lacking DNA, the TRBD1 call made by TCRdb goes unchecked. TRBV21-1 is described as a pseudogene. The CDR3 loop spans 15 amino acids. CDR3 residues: CASSFLGDRGSPLHF.

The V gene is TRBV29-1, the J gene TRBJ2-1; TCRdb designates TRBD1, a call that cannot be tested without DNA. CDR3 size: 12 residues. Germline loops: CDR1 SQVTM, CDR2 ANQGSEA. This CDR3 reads CSVRTGQDEQFF.

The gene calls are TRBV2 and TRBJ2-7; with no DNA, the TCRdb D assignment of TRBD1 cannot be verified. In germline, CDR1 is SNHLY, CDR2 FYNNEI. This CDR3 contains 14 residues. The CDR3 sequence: CASSGAGVRYEQYF.